Listed below are T cell receptor beta chains from one sample, sequenced in a study of blood T cell repertoires in COVID-19. The repertoire was sequenced with immunoSEQ multiplex PCR; TCRdb's copy has only in-frame clones and lacks some. The data contain about 190,000 clones, 87% of them singletons. Sequencing was carried out using peripheral blood. These receptors all stem from a man aged 60-69 years with active or convalescent COVID-19. Both conserved end residues are part of each CDR3. Fields, in order: D gene, J gene, clone size, V gene, CDR3 DNA, CDR3 protein. The D gene is left open where the match is weak. Rows may omit the clone size; those that give it use once, few, many or a size class.

TRBD1	TRBJ2-2	-	TRBV18	TGTGCCAGCTCACCATACCAGGGGGAGAACACCGGGGAGCTGTTTTTT	CASSPYQGENTGELFF
TRBD2	TRBJ2-1	-	TRBV9	TGTGCCAGCAGCGTAGGACTAGCGGGGGGAACTGACAATGAGCAGTTCTTC	CASSVGLAGGTDNEQFF
TRBD1	TRBJ1-1	-	TRBV3-1/TRBV3-2	TGTGCCAGCAGCCGTGGACAGGCGGCTGAAGCTTTCTTT	CASSRGQAAEAFF
-	TRBJ2-7	once	TRBV5-4	TGTGCCACCTCTGACAAACGATCCTACGAGCAGTACTTC	CATSDKRSYEQYF
-	TRBJ2-1	-	TRBV28	TGTGCCATCCGAGACTACAATGAGCAGTTCTTC	CAIRDYNEQFF
-	TRBJ2-2	-	TRBV2	TGTGCCAGCAGTGAACAGACAGTCACCGGGGAGCTGTTTTTT	CASSEQTVTGELFF
-	TRBJ1-2	-	TRBV12-3/TRBV12-4	TGTGCCAGCAGTTTACAGTCACGAAGTGGCTACACCTTC	CASSLQSRSGYTF
-	TRBJ2-1	-	TRBV5-6	TGTGCCAGCAGCTTCCGACAGAACTACTACAATGAGCAGTTCTTC	CASSFRQNYYNEQFF
-	TRBJ2-2	-	TRBV7-8	TGTGCCAGCAGCTTAGTTTTTCGGGACATCCGAGAAGACACCGGGGAGCTGTTTTTT	CASSLVFRDIREDTGELFF
-	TRBJ1-4	once	TRBV10-3	TGTGCCATCAGTGACCCCTTGGCGGGGGTGAATGAAAAACTGTTTTTT	CAISDPLAGVNEKLFF
-	TRBJ1-6	-	TRBV6-5	TGTGCCAGTGAGGAGACAGGAGGCTCACCCCTCCACTTT	CASEETGGSPLHF
TRBD1	TRBJ2-1	-	TRBV18	TGTGCCAGCTCAGCTGACAGGGTGGGGCGCAATGAGCAGTTCTTC	CASSADRVGRNEQFF
-	TRBJ1-1	once	TRBV2	TGTGCCAGCAGTGAAAACAGGGTGGGGGCTTTCTTT	CASSENRVGAFF
TRBD1	TRBJ2-2	-	TRBV23-1	TGCGCCAGCAGTCAATCGGGACAGGCCTCGAACACCGGGGAGCTGTTTTTT	CASSQSGQASNTGELFF
-	TRBJ1-1	-	TRBV20-1	TGCAGTGCTAGTCGAGTCCAGGGAACCTCTGAAGCTTTCTTT	CSASRVQGTSEAFF
TRBD1	TRBJ2-5	-	TRBV5-1	TGCGCCAGCAGCCCAACCACAGGGACAGGGGGCTGGGAGACCCAGTACTTC	CASSPTTGTGGWETQYF
TRBD1	TRBJ2-7	-	TRBV5-6	TGTGCCAGCAGCTTGATGGGACAGGCCCACTCCTACGAGCAGTACTTC	CASSLMGQAHSYEQYF
-	TRBJ2-1	-	TRBV11-2	TGTGCCAGCAGCTCTCTGAGGCGGGGCCTATACAATGAGCAGTTCTTC	CASSSLRRGLYNEQFF
-	TRBJ2-5	-	TRBV7-3	TGTGCCAGCAGCGCCGGCAGGAGGATAGGGGAGACCCAGTACTTC	CASSAGRRIGETQYF
TRBD1	TRBJ2-3	-	TRBV24-1	TGTGCCACCAGTGATCCCGGGACAGGGAGCACAGATACGCAGTATTTT	CATSDPGTGSTDTQYF
TRBD1	TRBJ1-3	-	TRBV19	TGTGCCAGTAGTACCTACAAGACAGGGTTCGGAGGAAACACCATATATTTT	CASSTYKTGFGGNTIYF
TRBD1	TRBJ2-3	-	TRBV7-8	TGTGCCAGCAGCTTAGCCAGGGGGTATTCAGATACGCAGTATTTT	CASSLARGYSDTQYF
TRBD1	TRBJ2-7	few	TRBV11-2	TGTGCCAGCAGCTTAAACTGGGACAGGGCCTACGAGCAGTACTTC	CASSLNWDRAYEQYF
-	TRBJ1-5	-	TRBV4-1	TGCGCCAGCAGCCAGATACAGGGCACGGGTCAGCCCCAGCATTTT	CASSQIQGTGQPQHF
TRBD1	TRBJ1-1	-	TRBV29-1	TGCAGCGTTGGGACAGGGGCAAGGAACACTGAAGCTTTCTTT	CSVGTGARNTEAFF
-	TRBJ2-1	-	TRBV24-1	TGTGCCACCAGTGATTTCGCCGGGAACAATGAGCAGTTCTTC	CATSDFAGNNEQFF
-	TRBJ1-1	-	TRBV6-5	TGTGCCAGCAGCGGACAGCAGAACACTGAAGCTTTCTTT	CASSGQQNTEAFF
-	TRBJ2-2	-	TRBV15	TGTGCCACCAGCAGAGTCTCCGGGGAGCTGTTTTTT	CATSRVSGELFF
-	TRBJ1-4	-	TRBV4-1	TGCGCCAGCAGCCATCCCCCAGCAACTAATGAAAAACTGTTTTTT	CASSHPPATNEKLFF
-	TRBJ2-7	-	TRBV14	TGTGCCAGCAGCAAACAACAGGATGGCGAGCAGTACTTC	CASSKQQDGEQYF
TRBD1	TRBJ2-2	once	TRBV7-9	TGTGCCAGCAGCTTTAGACAGGGGGCTTACACCGGGGAGCTGTTTTTT	CASSFRQGAYTGELFF
-	TRBJ1-1	-	TRBV6-5	TGTGCCAGCAGTTACCTTGGACAGACGAACACTGAAGCTTTCTTT	CASSYLGQTNTEAFF